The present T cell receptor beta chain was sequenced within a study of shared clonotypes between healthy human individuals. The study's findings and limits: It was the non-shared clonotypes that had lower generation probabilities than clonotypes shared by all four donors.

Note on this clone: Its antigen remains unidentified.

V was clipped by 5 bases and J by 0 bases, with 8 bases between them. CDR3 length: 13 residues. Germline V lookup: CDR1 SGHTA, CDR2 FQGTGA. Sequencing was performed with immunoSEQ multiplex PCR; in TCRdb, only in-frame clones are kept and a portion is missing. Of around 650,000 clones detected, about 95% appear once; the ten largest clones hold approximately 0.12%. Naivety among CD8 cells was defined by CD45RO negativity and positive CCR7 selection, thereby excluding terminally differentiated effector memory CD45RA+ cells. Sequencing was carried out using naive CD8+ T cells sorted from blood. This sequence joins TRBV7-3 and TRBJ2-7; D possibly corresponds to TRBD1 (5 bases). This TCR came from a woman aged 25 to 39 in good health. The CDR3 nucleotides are TGTGCCAGCAGCCCGGACAACTCCTACGAGCAGTACTTC. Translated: CASSPDNSYEQYF.